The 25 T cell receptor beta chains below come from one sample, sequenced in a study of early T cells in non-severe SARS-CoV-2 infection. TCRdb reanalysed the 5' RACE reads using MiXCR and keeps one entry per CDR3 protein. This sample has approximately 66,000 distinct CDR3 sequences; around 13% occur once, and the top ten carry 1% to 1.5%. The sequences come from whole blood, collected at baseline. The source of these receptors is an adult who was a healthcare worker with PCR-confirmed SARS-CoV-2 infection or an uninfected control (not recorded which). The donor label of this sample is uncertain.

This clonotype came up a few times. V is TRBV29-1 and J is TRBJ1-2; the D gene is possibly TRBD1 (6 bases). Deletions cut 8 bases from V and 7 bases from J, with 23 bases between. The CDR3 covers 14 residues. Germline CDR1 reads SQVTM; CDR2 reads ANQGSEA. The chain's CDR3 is CSTYRDTLPSGYTF. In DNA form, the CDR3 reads TGCAGCACATACCGGGACACCCTTCCCTCTGGCTACACCTTC.

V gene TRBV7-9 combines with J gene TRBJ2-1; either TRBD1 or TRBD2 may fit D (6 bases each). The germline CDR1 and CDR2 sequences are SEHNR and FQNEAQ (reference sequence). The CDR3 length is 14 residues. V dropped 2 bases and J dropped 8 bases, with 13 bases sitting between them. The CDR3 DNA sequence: TGTGCCAGCAGCTTATTTGGGGGGCGAGATGAGCAGTTCTTC. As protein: CASSLFGGRDEQFF.

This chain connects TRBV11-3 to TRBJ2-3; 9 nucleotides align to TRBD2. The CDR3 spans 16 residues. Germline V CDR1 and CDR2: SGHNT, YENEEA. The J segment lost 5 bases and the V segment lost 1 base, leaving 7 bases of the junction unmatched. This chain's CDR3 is CASSLVPRGGRDTQYF. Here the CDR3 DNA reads TGTGCCAGCAGCTTAGTCCCGCGGGGGGGCCGAGATACGCAGTATTTT.

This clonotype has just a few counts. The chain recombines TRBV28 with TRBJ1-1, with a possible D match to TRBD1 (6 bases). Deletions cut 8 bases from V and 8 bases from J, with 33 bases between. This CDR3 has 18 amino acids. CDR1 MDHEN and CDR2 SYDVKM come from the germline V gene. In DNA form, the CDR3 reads TGTGCCAGCTCAACGGAAGTAAGAGCCGGGACACTAGGCGGGGAAGCTTTCTTT. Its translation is CASSTEVRAGTLGGEAFF.

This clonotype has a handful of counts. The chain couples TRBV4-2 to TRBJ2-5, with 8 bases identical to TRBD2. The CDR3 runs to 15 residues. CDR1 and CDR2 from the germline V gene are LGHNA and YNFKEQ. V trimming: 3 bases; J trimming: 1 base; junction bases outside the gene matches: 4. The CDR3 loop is CASSQGAGGQETQYF. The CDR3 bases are TGTGCCAGCAGCCAGGGGGCGGGGGGCCAAGAGACCCAGTACTTC.

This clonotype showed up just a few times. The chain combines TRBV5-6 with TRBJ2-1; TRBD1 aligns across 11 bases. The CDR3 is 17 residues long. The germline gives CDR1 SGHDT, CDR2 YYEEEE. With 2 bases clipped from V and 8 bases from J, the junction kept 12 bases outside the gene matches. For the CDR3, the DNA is TGTGCCAGCAGCTTCCGGTCCTGGACAGGGGGCCCGGATGAGCAGTTCTTC. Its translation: CASSFRSWTGGPDEQFF.

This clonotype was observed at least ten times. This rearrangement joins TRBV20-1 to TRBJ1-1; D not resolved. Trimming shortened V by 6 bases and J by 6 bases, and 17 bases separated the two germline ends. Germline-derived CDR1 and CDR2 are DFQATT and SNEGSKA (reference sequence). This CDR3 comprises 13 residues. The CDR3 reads CSARRPSGAEAFF. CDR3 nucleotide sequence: TGCAGTGCGCGTCGGCCTAGTGGTGCTGAAGCTTTCTTT.

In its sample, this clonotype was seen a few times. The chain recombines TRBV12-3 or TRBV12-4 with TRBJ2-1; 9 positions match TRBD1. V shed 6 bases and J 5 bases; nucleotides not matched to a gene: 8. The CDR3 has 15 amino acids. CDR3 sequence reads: CASRLTGGAHNEQFF. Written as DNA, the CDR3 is TGTGCCAGCAGGTTGACAGGGGGGGCCCACAATGAGCAGTTCTTC.

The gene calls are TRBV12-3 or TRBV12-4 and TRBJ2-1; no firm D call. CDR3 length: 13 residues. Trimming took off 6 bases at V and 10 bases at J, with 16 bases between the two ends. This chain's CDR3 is CASRKSPPREQFF. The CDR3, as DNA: TGTGCCAGCAGAAAATCTCCCCCCCGGGAGCAGTTCTTC.

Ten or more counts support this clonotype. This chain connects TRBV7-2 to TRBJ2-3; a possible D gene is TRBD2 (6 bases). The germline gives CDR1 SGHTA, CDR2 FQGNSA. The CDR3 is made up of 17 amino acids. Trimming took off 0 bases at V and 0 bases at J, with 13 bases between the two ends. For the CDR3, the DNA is TGTGCCAGCAGCTTAGCCAAGGGACTCGCGAGCACAGATACGCAGTATTTT. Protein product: CASSLAKGLASTDTQYF.

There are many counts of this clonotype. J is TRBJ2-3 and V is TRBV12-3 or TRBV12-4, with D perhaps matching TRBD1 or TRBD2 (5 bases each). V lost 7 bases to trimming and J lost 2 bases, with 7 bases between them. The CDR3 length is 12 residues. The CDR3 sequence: CASMGVTDTQYF. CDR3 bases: TGTGCCAGCATGGGGGTCACAGATACGCAGTATTTT.

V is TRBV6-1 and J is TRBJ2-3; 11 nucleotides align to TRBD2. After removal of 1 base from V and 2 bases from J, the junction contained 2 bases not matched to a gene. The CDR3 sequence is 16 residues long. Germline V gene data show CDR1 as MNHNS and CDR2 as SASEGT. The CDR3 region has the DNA TGTGCCAGCAGTGAAGGACTAGCGGGGTACACAGATACGCAGTATTTT. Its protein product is CASSEGLAGYTDTQYF.

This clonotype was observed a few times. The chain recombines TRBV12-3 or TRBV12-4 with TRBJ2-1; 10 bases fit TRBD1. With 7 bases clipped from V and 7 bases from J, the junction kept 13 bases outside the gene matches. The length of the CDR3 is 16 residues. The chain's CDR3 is CASTALGQGGRNEQFF. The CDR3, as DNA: TGTGCCAGCACCGCCCTAGGACAGGGGGGAAGGAATGAGCAGTTCTTC.

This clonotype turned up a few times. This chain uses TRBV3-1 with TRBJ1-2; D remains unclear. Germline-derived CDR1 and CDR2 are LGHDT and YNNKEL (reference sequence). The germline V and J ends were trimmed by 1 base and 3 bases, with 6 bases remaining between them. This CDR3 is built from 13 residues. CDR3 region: CASSQGQHYGYTF. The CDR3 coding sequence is TGTGCCAGCAGCCAAGGGCAGCACTATGGCTACACCTTC.

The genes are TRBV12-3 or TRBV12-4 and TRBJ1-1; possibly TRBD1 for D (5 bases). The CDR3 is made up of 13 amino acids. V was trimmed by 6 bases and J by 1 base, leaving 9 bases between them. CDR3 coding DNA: TGTGCCAGCAGGGCCAGGGAGAACACTGAAGCTTTCTTT. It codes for CASRARENTEAFF.

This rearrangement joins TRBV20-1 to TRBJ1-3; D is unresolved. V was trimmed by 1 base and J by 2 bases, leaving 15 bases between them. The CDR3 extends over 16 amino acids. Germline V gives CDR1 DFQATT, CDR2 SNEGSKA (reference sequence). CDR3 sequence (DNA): TGCAGTGCTAGAGTTTCGGGTATGGGTGCTGGAAACACCATATATTTT. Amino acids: CSARVSGMGAGNTIYF.

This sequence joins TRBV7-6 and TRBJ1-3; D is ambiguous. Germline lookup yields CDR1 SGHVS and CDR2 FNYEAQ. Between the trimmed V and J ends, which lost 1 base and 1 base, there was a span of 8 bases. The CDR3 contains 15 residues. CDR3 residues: CASSLGDISGNTIYF. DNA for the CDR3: TGTGCCAGCAGCTTAGGGGATATATCTGGAAACACCATATATTTT.

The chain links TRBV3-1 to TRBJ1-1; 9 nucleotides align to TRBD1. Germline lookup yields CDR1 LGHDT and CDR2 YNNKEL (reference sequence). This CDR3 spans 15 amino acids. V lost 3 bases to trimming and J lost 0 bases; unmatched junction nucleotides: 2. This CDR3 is CASSHRQGVNTEAFF. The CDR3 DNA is TGTGCCAGCAGCCACCGACAGGGGGTGAACACTGAAGCTTTCTTT. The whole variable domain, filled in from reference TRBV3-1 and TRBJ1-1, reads DTAVSQTPKYLVTQMGNDKSIKCEQNLGHDTMYWYKQDSKKFLKIMFSYNNKELIINETVPNRFSPKSPDKAHLNLHINSLELGDSAVYFCASSHRQGVNTEAFFGQGTRLTVV.

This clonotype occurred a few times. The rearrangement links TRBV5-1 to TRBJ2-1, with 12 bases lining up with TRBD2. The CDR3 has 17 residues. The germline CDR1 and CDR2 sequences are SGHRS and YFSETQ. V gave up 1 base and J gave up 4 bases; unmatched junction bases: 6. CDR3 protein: CASSLTSGGSLYNEQFF. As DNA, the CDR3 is TGCGCCAGCAGCTTGACTAGCGGGGGGTCGTTATACAATGAGCAGTTCTTC.

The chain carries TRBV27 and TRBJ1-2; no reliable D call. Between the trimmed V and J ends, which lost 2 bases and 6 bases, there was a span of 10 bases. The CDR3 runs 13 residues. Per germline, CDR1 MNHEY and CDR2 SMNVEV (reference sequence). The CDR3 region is CASSLGGVHGYTF. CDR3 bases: TGTGCCAGCAGTTTAGGAGGTGTGCATGGCTACACCTTC.

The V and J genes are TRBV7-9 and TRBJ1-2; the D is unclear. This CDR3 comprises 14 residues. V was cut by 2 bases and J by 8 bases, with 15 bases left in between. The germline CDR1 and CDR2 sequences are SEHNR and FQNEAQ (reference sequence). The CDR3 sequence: CASSLRARRSGYTF. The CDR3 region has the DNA TGTGCCAGCAGCTTAAGAGCCCGTCGTAGCGGCTACACCTTC.

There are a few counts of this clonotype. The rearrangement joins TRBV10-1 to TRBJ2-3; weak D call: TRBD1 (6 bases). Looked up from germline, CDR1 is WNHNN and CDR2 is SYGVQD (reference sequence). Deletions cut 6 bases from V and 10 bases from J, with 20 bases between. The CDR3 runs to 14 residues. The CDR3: CASSGVGGGRPQYF. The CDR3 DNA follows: TGCGCCAGCAGCGGAGTTGGGGGCGGCCGTCCGCAGTATTTT.

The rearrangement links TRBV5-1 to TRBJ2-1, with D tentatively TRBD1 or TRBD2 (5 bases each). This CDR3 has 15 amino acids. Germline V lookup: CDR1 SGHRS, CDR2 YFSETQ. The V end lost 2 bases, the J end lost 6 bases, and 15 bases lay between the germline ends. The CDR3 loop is CASSFPTGGLNEQFF. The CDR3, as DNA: TGCGCCAGCAGCTTCCCTACAGGAGGACTCAATGAGCAGTTCTTC.

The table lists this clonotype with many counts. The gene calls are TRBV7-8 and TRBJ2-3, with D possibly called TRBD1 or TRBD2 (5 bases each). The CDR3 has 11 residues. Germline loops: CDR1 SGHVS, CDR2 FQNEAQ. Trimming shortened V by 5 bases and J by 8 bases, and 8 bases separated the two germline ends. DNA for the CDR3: TGTGCCAGCAGCCCTGGGGGTACGCAGTATTTT. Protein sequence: CASSPGGTQYF.

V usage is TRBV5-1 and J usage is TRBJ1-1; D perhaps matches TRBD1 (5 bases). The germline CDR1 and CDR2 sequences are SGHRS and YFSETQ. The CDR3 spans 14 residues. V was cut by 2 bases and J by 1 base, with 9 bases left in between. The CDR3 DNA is TGCGCCAGCAGCTTCCGACAGACGAACACTGAAGCTTTCTTT. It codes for CASSFRQTNTEAFF. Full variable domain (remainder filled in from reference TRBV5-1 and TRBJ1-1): KAGVTQTPRYLIKTRGQQVTLSCSPISGHRSVSWYQQTPGQGLQFLFEYFSETQRNKGNFPGRFSGRQFSNSRSEMNVSTLELGDSALYLCASSFRQTNTEAFFGQGTRLTVV.